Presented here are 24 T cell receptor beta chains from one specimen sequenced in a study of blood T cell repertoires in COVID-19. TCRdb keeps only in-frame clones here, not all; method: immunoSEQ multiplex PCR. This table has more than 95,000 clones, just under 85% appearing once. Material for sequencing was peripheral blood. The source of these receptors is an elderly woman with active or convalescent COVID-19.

The CDR3 is CASNGQGGHQPQHF. The CDR3, as DNA: TGTGCCAGCAATGGACAGGGGGGTCATCAGCCCCAGCATTTT. V is TRBV2 and J is TRBJ1-5; TRBD1 agrees at 10 bases. The CDR3 is 14 residues long. The V gene end was trimmed by 7 bases and the J gene end by 5 bases; junction bases not matched to a gene: 5. Germline values: CDR1 SNHLY, CDR2 FYNNEI.

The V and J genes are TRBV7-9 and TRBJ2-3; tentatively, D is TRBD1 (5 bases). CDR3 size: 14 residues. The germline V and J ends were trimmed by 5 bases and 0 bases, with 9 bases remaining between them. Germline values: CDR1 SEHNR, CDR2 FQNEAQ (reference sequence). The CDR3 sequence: CASSRTYSTDTQYF. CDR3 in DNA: TGTGCCAGCAGCCGGACATATAGCACAGATACGCAGTATTTT.

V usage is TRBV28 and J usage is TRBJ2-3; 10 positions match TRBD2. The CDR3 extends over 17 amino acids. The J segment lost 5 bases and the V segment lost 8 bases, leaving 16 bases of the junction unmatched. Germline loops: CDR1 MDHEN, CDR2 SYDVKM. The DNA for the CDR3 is TGTGCCAGCCCACGCCCCGGGCTAGCGGGAGTATTAGATACGCAGTATTTT. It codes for CASPRPGLAGVLDTQYF.

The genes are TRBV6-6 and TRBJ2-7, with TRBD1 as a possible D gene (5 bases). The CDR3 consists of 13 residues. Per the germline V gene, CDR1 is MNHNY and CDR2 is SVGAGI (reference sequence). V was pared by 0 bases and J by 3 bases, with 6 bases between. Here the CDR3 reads CASSYSQGYEQYF. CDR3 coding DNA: TGTGCCAGCAGTTACTCTCAGGGCTACGAGCAGTACTTC.

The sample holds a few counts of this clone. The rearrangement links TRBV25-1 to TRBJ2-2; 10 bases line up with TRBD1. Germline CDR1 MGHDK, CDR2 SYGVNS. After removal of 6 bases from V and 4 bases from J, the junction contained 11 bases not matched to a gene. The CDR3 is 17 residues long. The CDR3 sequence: CASSPKGGQGVTGELFF. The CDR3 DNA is TGTGCCAGCAGCCCAAAAGGTGGACAGGGGGTCACCGGGGAGCTGTTTTTT.

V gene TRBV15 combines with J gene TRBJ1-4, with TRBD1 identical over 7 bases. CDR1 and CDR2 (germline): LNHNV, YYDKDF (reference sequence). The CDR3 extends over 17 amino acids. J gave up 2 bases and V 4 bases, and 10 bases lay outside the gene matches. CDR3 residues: CATSKTGELGTNEKLFF. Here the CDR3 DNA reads TGTGCCACCAGCAAAACAGGGGAGCTTGGGACTAATGAAAAACTGTTTTTT.

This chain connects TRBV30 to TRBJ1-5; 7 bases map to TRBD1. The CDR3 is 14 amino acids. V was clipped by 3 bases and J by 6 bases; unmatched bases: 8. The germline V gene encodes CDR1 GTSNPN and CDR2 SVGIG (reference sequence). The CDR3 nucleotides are TGTGCCTGGAGCCGCCAGGGGGTGGTTCAGCCCCAGCATTTT. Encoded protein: CAWSRQGVVQPQHF.

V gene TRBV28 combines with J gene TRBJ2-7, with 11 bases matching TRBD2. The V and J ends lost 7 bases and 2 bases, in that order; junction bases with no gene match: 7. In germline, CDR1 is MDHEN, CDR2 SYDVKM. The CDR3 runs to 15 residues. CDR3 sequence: CASTPIAGGAYEQYF. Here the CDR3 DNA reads TGTGCCAGCACACCTATAGCGGGAGGGGCCTACGAGCAGTACTTC.

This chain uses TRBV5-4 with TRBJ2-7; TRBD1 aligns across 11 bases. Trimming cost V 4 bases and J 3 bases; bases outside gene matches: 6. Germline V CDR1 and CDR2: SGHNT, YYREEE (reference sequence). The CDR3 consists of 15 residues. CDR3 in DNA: TGTGCCAGCAGCGCTCGGACAGGGGGCGACTACGAGCAGTACTTC. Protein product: CASSARTGGDYEQYF.

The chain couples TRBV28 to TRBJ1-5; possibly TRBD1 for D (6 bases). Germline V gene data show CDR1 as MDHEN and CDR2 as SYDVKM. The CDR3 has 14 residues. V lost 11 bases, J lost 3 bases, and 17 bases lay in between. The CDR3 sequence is CAGGGARNNQPQHF. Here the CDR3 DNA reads TGTGCCGGGGGGGGCGCCAGGAACAATCAGCCCCAGCATTTT.

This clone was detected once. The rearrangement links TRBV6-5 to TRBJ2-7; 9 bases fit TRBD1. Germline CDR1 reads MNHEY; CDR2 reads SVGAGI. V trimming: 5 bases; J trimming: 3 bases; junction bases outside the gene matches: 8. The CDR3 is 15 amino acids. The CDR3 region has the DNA TGTGCCAGCAGTCTCTCACACAGGGGGCTCTACGAGCAGTACTTC. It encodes CASSLSHRGLYEQYF.

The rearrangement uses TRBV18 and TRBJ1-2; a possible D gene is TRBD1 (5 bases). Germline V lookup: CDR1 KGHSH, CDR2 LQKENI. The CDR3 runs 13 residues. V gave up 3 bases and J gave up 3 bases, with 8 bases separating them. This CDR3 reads CASSPARDYGYTF. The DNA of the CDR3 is TGTGCCAGCTCACCTGCCAGGGACTATGGCTACACCTTC.

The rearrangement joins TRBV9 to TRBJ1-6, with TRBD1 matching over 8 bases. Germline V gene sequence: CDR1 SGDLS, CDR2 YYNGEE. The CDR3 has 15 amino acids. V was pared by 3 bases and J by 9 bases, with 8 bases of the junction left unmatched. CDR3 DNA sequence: TGTGCCAGCAGCGGTGCCGGGACAGGAATTTCACCCCTCCACTTT. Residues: CASSGAGTGISPLHF.

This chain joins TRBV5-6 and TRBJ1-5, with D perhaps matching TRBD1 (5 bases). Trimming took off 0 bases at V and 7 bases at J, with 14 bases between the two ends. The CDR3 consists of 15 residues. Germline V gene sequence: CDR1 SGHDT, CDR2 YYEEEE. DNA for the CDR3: TGTGCCAGCAGCTTGGGGGGAGGGGTAGGACAGCCCCAGCATTTT. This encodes CASSLGGGVGQPQHF.

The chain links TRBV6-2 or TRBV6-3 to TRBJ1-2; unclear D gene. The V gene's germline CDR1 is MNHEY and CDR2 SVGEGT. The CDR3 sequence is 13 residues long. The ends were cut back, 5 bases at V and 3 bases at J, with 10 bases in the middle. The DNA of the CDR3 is TGTGCCAGCAGTGTGCTCACGGACTATGGCTACACCTTC. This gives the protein CASSVLTDYGYTF.

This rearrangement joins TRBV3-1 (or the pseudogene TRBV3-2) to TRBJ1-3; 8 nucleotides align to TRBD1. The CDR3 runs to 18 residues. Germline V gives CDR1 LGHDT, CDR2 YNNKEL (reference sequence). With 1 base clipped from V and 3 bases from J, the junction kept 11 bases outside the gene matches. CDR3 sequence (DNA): TGTGCCAGCAGCCAAGCCCCCATCGCAGGGGGCATTGGAAACACCATATATTTT. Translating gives CASSQAPIAGGIGNTIYF.

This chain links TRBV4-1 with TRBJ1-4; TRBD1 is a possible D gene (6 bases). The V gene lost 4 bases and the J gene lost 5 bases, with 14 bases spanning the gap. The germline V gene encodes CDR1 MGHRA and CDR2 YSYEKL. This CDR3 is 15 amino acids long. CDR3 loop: CASSLTGLPNEKLFF. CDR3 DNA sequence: TGCGCCAGCAGCCTAACAGGGTTACCAAATGAAAAACTGTTTTTT.

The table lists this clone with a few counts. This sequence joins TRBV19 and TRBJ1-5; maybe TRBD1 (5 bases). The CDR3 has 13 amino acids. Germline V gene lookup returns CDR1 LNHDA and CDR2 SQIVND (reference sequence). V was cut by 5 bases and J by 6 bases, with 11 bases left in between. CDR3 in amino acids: CASSPRETQPQHF. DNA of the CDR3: TGTGCCAGTAGTCCCAGGGAAACTCAGCCCCAGCATTTT.

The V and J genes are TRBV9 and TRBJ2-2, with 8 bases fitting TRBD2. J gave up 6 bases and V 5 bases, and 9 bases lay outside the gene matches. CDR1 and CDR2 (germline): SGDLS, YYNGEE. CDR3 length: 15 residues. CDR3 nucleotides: TGTGCCAGCAGTAGAGCGGGAGCTGGTTCCGGGGAGCTGTTTTTT. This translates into CASSRAGAGSGELFF.

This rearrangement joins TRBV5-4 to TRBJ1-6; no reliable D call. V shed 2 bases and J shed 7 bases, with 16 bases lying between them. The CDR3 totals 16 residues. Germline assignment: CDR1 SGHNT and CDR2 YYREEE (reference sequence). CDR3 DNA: TGTGCCAGCAGCTTTTATCGTGCGACAATCAATTCACCCCTCCACTTT. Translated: CASSFYRATINSPLHF.

CDR3 sequence (DNA): TGTGCCAGCTCCCCCGACAGAGCTAACTATGGCTACACCTTC. Its protein product is CASSPDRANYGYTF. This chain links TRBV18 with TRBJ1-2; TRBD1 might be the D (5 bases). The V gene's germline CDR1 is KGHSH and CDR2 LQKENI. With 6 bases removed from V and 0 bases from J, the gap between germline ends came to 11 bases. The CDR3 has 14 residues.

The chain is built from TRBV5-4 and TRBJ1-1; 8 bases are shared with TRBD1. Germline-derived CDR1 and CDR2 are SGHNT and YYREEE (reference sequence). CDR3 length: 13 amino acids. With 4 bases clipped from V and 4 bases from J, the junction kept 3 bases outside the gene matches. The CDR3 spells CASSRTGGTEAFF. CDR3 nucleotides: TGTGCCAGCAGCCGTACAGGGGGCACTGAAGCTTTCTTT.

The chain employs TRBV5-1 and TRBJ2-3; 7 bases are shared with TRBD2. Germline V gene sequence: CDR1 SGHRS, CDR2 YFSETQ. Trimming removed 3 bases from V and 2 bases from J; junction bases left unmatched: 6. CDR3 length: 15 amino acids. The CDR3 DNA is TGCGCCAGCAGCTACCTTGGGGGGGACACAGATACGCAGTATTTT. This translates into CASSYLGGDTDTQYF.

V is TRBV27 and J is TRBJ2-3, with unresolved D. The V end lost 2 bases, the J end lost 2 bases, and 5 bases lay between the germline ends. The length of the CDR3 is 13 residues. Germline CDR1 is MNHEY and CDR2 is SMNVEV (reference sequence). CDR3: CASSLLNTDTQYF. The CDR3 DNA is TGTGCCAGCAGTTTACTAAACACAGATACGCAGTATTTT.